This T cell receptor beta chain was sequenced in a study of T cell responses to AZD1222 COVID-19 vaccine. Study findings and constraints: An increase in Spike-specific TCR breadth and depth was observed after two AZD1222 doses. Only six AZD1222 recipients tested seropositive at baseline. Nearly half of the spike-specific TCRs reportedly recognize variant regions that carry no mutations.

TCRdb's table, derived via immunoSEQ multiplex PCR, lists solely in-frame clones and lacks some. Counted here are roughly 200,000 clones, 85% to 90% occurring once; the ten biggest clones make up 7.5% to 9.5%. A remark on this clone: What it recognizes is unknown.

V gave up 2 bases and J gave up 8 bases; unmatched junction bases: 8. Germline V gives CDR1 GTSNPN, CDR2 SVGIG (reference sequence). CDR3 length: 15 residues. The origin of this receptor is an adult in good health. Sample: peripheral blood, taken on day 0 of AZD1222 vaccination. V is TRBV30 and J is TRBJ1-4, with 10 bases aligning to TRBD1. The CDR3 bases are TGTGCCTGGAGTCAGGGGGACAGGGGAAGCGAAAAACTGTTTTTT. Amino acids: CAWSQGDRGSEKLFF.